The 25 T cell receptor beta chains in this list originate from one sample, sequenced in a study of blood T cell repertoires in COVID-19. Profiling relied on immunoSEQ multiplex PCR, and the TCRdb table lists in-frame clones only, not all of them. The profile shows some 78,000 clones, 90% of them singletons. The sequenced material came from peripheral blood. All receptors come from an elderly woman with active or convalescent COVID-19.

The chain combines TRBV11-3 with TRBJ2-1; 8 positions agree with TRBD2. This CDR3 is 16 amino acids long. CDR1 is SGHNT, CDR2 YENEEA, per germline. The ends lost 1 base at V and 6 bases at J; junction bases unmatched: 8. The CDR3, as DNA: TGTGCCAGCAGCTTAGGTACAGCGGGAGTGGTCAATGAGCAGTTCTTC. It specifies CASSLGTAGVVNEQFF. Supplemented by reference TRBV11-3 and TRBJ2-1, the full variable domain reads EAGVVQSPRYKIIEKKQPVAFWCNPISGHNTLYWYLQNLGQGPELLIRYENEEAVDDSQLPKDRFSAERLKGVDSTLKIQPAELGDSAVYLCASSLGTAGVVNEQFFGPGTRLTVL.

The chain carries TRBV19 and TRBJ2-3; 11 bases are shared with TRBD2. Germline-derived CDR1 and CDR2 are LNHDA and SQIVND (reference sequence). V was clipped by 8 bases and J by 8 bases; unmatched bases: 18. The CDR3 contains 17 residues. Here the CDR3 DNA reads TGTGCCAGTCTGGGGCTAGCGGGAGGCAGTCTTTCGAGTACGCAGTATTTT. This gives the protein CASLGLAGGSLSSTQYF.

The chain couples TRBV7-3 to TRBJ2-1; 7 bases fit TRBD2. The V segment lost 5 bases and the J segment 6 bases; nucleotides outside the gene matches: 10. This CDR3 spans 15 amino acids. Germline CDR1 SGHTA, CDR2 FQGTGA. The CDR3 sequence is CASSPSDPGGNEQFF. The DNA for the CDR3 is TGTGCCAGCAGCCCGAGCGATCCGGGGGGCAATGAGCAGTTCTTC.

This rearrangement joins TRBV29-1 to TRBJ1-1; TRBD1 aligns across 12 bases. Germline V gene sequence: CDR1 SQVTM, CDR2 ANQGSEA. The CDR3 is 17 amino acids. J gave up 1 base and V 5 bases, and 11 bases lay outside the gene matches. The CDR3 DNA reads as TGCAGCGTTTCACCTTTTGGGACAGGGGGCAGGAACACTGAAGCTTTCTTT. Translation gives CSVSPFGTGGRNTEAFF.

The gene calls are TRBV11-1 and TRBJ1-3; D is uncertain. Germline CDR1 and CDR2: SGHAT and FQDESV (reference sequence). The CDR3 consists of 14 residues. Trimming shortened V by 2 bases and J by 4 bases, and 9 bases separated the two germline ends. The DNA of the CDR3 is TGTGCCAGCAGCTTACCGGGGATCGGAAACACCATATATTTT. It codes for CASSLPGIGNTIYF. Based on the CDR3 plus reference TRBV11-1 and TRBJ1-3, the full variable domain is EAEVAQSPRYKITEKSQAVAFWCDPISGHATLYWYRQILGQGPELLVQFQDESVVDDSQLPKDRFSAERLKGVDSTLKIQPAELGDSAMYLCASSLPGIGNTIYFGEGSWLTVV.

The chain has TRBV27 and TRBJ1-2; tentative D call: TRBD1 (6 bases). This CDR3 is 16 amino acids long. CDR1 and CDR2 from the germline V gene are MNHEY and SMNVEV (reference sequence). V lost 2 bases and J 4 bases, leaving 17 bases between the germline ends. CDR3 amino acids: CASSLGGAPGIYGYTF. CDR3 nucleotide sequence: TGTGCCAGCAGTTTAGGGGGGGCCCCGGGGATCTATGGCTACACCTTC.

This clone came up once. The chain carries TRBV12-5 and TRBJ1-6; the D gene is possibly TRBD1 (5 bases). This CDR3 has 14 residues. From germline, CDR1 is LGHNT and CDR2 FRNRAP. The V and J ends lost 1 base and 6 bases respectively, with 7 bases between them. The CDR3: CASGLGQINSPLHF. The CDR3 bases are TGTGCTAGTGGTTTGGGACAGATTAATTCACCCCTCCACTTT.

This clone was seen a few times. The V call is TRBV12-5, the J call TRBJ2-1; TRBD1 agrees at 11 bases. Losses at the gene ends were 4 bases for V and 6 bases for J; bases not matched to a gene: 17. The CDR3 has 19 amino acids. Per germline, CDR1 LGHNT and CDR2 FRNRAP. The CDR3 reads CASGSWRTGGVQSPNEQFF. The CDR3 nucleotides read TGTGCTAGTGGTTCTTGGCGGACAGGGGGCGTCCAATCCCCCAATGAGCAGTTCTTC.

The chain uses TRBV24-1 and TRBJ1-5, with 7 bases aligning to TRBD1. V lost 3 bases and J lost 3; bases outside the gene matches: 7. The CDR3 totals 16 residues. Germline V gives CDR1 KGHDR, CDR2 SFDVKD. DNA of the CDR3: TGTGCCACCAGTGATCCCATGGACAGGACCAATCAGCCCCAGCATTTT. As protein: CATSDPMDRTNQPQHF.

This chain connects TRBV18 to TRBJ2-3, with 10 nucleotides matching TRBD1. V trimming: 4 bases; J trimming: 3 bases; junction bases outside the gene matches: 10. The germline V gene has CDR1 KGHSH and CDR2 LQKENI. This CDR3 spans 17 amino acids. The CDR3 DNA reads as TGTGCCAGCTCACGTTCGTTTTGGGACAGGGGAACAGATACGCAGTATTTT. This sequence encodes CASSRSFWDRGTDTQYF.

Here the CDR3 reads CATVQGGPNTGELFF. The CDR3 bases are TGTGCCACCGTACAGGGTGGGCCGAACACCGGGGAGCTGTTTTTT. The chain employs TRBV15 and TRBJ2-2; TRBD1 is a possible D gene (6 bases). CDR1 LNHNV and CDR2 YYDKDF come from the germline V gene (reference sequence). This CDR3 has 15 residues. Trimming shortened V by 8 bases and J by 0 bases, and 13 bases separated the two germline ends.

The V gene is TRBV3-1 (or the pseudogene TRBV3-2), the J gene TRBJ2-2; the match to TRBD2 covers 8 bases. Trimming at V came to 4 bases and at J to 1 base, leaving 5 bases not matched to a gene. Per the germline V gene, CDR1 is LGHDT and CDR2 is YNNKEL (reference sequence). This CDR3 spans 16 amino acids. The chain's CDR3 is CASSRLAGGNTGELFF. In DNA form, the CDR3 reads TGTGCCAGCAGCCGCTTGGCGGGAGGGAACACCGGGGAGCTGTTTTTT.

The chain is built from TRBV9 and TRBJ2-7, with a possible D match to TRBD2 (5 bases). The CDR3 has 15 residues. V was cut by 0 bases and J by 7 bases, with 17 bases left in between. CDR1 is SGDLS, CDR2 YYNGEE, per germline. Written as DNA, the CDR3 is TGTGCCAGCAGCGTAGGGGGATACGATTCGGGAGAGCAGTACTTC. Residues: CASSVGGYDSGEQYF. The variable domain in full, completed from reference TRBV9 and TRBJ2-7, reads DSGVTQTPKHLITATGQRVTLRCSPRSGDLSVYWYQQSLDQGLQFLIQYYNGEERAKGNILERFSAQQFPDLHSELNLSSLELGDSALYFCASSVGGYDSGEQYFGPGTRLTVT.

This sequence joins TRBV7-2 and TRBJ2-7; the D gene is possibly TRBD2 (5 bases). The CDR3 spans 14 residues. Trimming removed 1 base from V and 6 bases from J, with 13 bases in between. CDR1 is SGHTA, CDR2 FQGNSA, per germline. This CDR3 reads CASSLDQRQSEQYF. As DNA, the CDR3 is TGTGCCAGCAGCTTAGACCAGCGGCAAAGCGAGCAGTACTTC.

This clone was seen only once. The chain is built from TRBV7-2 and TRBJ1-1, with D possibly TRBD1 on 6 matching bases. Trimming shortened V by 5 bases and J by 1 base, and 11 bases separated the two germline ends. This CDR3 has 14 residues. Germline V gene lookup returns CDR1 SGHTA and CDR2 FQGNSA. CDR3: CASSQTGRNTEAFF. As DNA, the CDR3 is TGTGCCAGCAGCCAGACAGGAAGGAACACTGAAGCTTTCTTT.

V usage is TRBV7-8 and J usage is TRBJ1-4; 7 bases align to TRBD1. The germline gives CDR1 SGHVS, CDR2 FQNEAQ. V shed 4 bases, J shed 3 bases, and the junction held 11 bases outside the gene matches. The CDR3 totals 17 residues. The CDR3, as DNA: TGTGCCAGCAGCTCCCTTTTACCGGGACAGCCTAATGAAAAACTGTTTTTT. Translating gives CASSSLLPGQPNEKLFF.

The gene calls are TRBV19 and TRBJ2-4; D is uncertain. This CDR3 region has 16 residues. Trimming shortened V by 5 bases and J by 0 bases, and 14 bases separated the two germline ends. Germline assignment: CDR1 LNHDA and CDR2 SQIVND (reference sequence). The CDR3 region has the DNA TGTGCCAGTAGTCCCAGGAACTTTCTAGCCAAAAACATTCAGTACTTC. This translates into CASSPRNFLAKNIQYF.

This chain connects TRBV2 to TRBJ2-1; TRBD2 matches 8 bases. Germline-derived CDR1 and CDR2 are SNHLY and FYNNEI. The CDR3 length is 13 residues. J gave up 6 bases and V 11 bases, and 9 bases lay outside the gene matches. The CDR3 DNA reads as TGTGCCGGCGGACTAGCCGGCAGCAATGAGCAGTTCTTC. Residues: CAGGLAGSNEQFF.

The V gene is TRBV27, the J gene TRBJ2-2, with D possibly TRBD2 on 6 matching bases. This CDR3 comprises 14 residues. The V gene lost 5 bases and the J gene lost 1 base, with 8 bases spanning the gap. The germline gives CDR1 MNHEY, CDR2 SMNVEV (reference sequence). CDR3 nucleotides: TGTGCCAGCAGTGGGGGGAAGAACACCGGGGAGCTGTTTTTT. This translates into CASSGGKNTGELFF.

V gene TRBV5-1 combines with J gene TRBJ2-7, with D maybe TRBD1 (6 bases). This CDR3 is 13 amino acids long. Per germline, CDR1 SGHRS and CDR2 YFSETQ. V was shortened by 4 bases and J by 1 base, with 9 bases between the two germline ends. CDR3 amino acids: CASSRDTSYEQYF. The CDR3 bases are TGCGCCAGCAGCAGGGACACATCCTACGAGCAGTACTTC.

The chain links TRBV6-2 or TRBV6-3 to TRBJ2-2, with TRBD2 as a possible D gene (6 bases). CDR3 length: 15 residues. V lost 7 bases and J lost 5, with 17 bases in between. Germline CDR1 reads MNHEY; CDR2 reads SVGEGT. The CDR3 nucleotides are TGTGCCAGCAACCCGGTCGGGGGTTCAACCGGGGAGCTGTTTTTT. Protein product: CASNPVGGSTGELFF.

This clone has more than one count but fewer than ten. The rearrangement links TRBV24-1 to TRBJ2-1; 7 nucleotides agree with TRBD2. This CDR3 is built from 16 residues. Losses at the gene ends were 3 bases for V and 3 bases for J; bases not matched to a gene: 7. In germline, CDR1 is KGHDR, CDR2 SFDVKD. Here the CDR3 reads CATSDTSVPLYNEQFF. In nucleotides, the CDR3 is TGTGCCACCAGTGATACTAGCGTACCCCTCTACAATGAGCAGTTCTTC.

This clone was counted once. This chain joins TRBV15 and TRBJ2-1; D possibly corresponds to TRBD1 (6 bases). Germline CDR1 and CDR2: LNHNV and YYDKDF (reference sequence). The V end lost 1 base, the J end lost 7 bases, and 14 bases lay between the germline ends. CDR3 length: 15 residues. DNA of the CDR3: TGTGCCACCAGCAGAGTAGGTGAGGGGGTGAATGAGCAGTTCTTC. Encoded protein: CATSRVGEGVNEQFF.

This sequence joins TRBV28 and TRBJ1-1; a weak D match, TRBD1 (5 bases). Germline lookup yields CDR1 MDHEN and CDR2 SYDVKM. The CDR3 is 12 residues long. V lost 6 bases, J lost 10 bases, and 15 bases lay in between. DNA for the CDR3: TGTGCCAGCAGGGCGGGACTCAGAGGAGCTTTCTTT. Protein product: CASRAGLRGAFF.

The gene calls are TRBV29-1 and TRBJ2-1, with D uncertain. Germline V lookup: CDR1 SQVTM, CDR2 ANQGSEA. The CDR3 spans 11 residues. Trimming removed 3 bases from V and 8 bases from J, with 8 bases in between. The CDR3 region has the DNA TGCAGCGTTGATCGCCGGGATGAGCAGTTCTTC. Amino acids: CSVDRRDEQFF.